This TCR beta chain was recovered during a study of cytomegalovirus exposure and HLA in healthy donors (dated by TCRdb to between 2016 and 2019). At the level of the whole study: According to an earlier analysis of 587 of the donors, about 179 million T cells yielded roughly 100 million unique TCR beta sequences and approximately 300 Gb of sequence data. Typing coverage varied by locus: about 629-630 donors for A, B, C, DRB1 and DQB1; under 550 for DQA1; 606 for DPA1; approximately 450 for DPB1. About five DR-DQ haplotypes were handled as single units for association and clustering because linkage in the cohort was strong. An earlier analysis of some 500 of the donors used high-throughput TCR beta sequencing to judge whether each TCR beta V gene segment behaved as functional or pseudogenic. A later genetic analysis used genome-wide SNP genotypes for about 65% of the roughly 700 donors, treating that subset as a discovery cohort. Across about 380 genotyped donors of the cohort, an average of about 200,000 unique TCR beta nucleotide sequences per donor were sequenced, and roughly a sixth of those sequences were non-productive. In the later analysis, no new phenotypic data were used to find candidate immune exposures; instead, reliance was placed on TCR beta sequences and their occurrence across donors. Every repertoire in the discovery cohort had been generated on one and the same sequencing platform. A later analysis re-analyzed previously published TCR beta repertoires from approximately 670 donors and added high-resolution HLA genotyping to study TCR occurrence patterns. Donor age, sex, ethnicity and CMV serostatus were collected together with the repertoire data. An early release covering over 500 HLA-typed donors comprised about 300 gigabases of sequencing data and roughly 86 million unique TCR sequences. To predict cytomegalovirus infection status, the study brought together high-throughput TCR immunosequencing, statistical association of individual TCRs with disease status, and machine learning. HLA typing included class I and class II loci at four-digit resolution. Along with the approximately 670-subject first cohort, a separate validation cohort of some 130 different subjects was used. Using immunosequencing, the study profiled T cell repertoires from about 650 subjects and related those repertoires to cytomegalovirus serostatus. The study aimed to test whether signatures of past pathogen exposure could be identified by cataloging public T cell receptors. Among the roughly 380 genotyped donors, around 81% belonged to the genetic ancestry cluster associated with self-reported Caucasian donors.

The method behind the library was the immunoSEQ multiplex PCR assay. For the multiplex PCR, a mixture combining 60 forward primers for TCR Vbeta segments and 13 reverse primers for TCR Jbeta segments was used. The CDR3 region of rearranged TCR beta genes was amplified from genomic DNA by a multiplex PCR assay. The Illumina HiSeq System was used to sequence the amplified TCR beta libraries as 87-base-pair reads. The published analysis was carried out like this. Across the 600 to 700 repertoires, a later analysis counted around 80 million unique TCR beta chains, around 11 million of which were shared by at least two donors. A nearest-neighbor algorithm error-corrected the raw reads and collapsed the reads into unique sequences, merging closely related sequences to remove PCR and sequencing errors. V, D and J gene segments were assigned by aligning CDR3 sequences to IMGT reference sequences. For a sequence to be retained, a match of at least six nucleotides was required to both a V gene segment and a J gene segment. Rearrangements were called productive when the CDR3 lacked stop codons and stayed in frame with V and J; all others were non-productive. CDR3 was defined according to IMGT convention as the region running from the second conserved V-encoded cysteine to the conserved J-encoded phenylalanine. The earlier analysis of 450 to 750 of the donors excluded any sequence lacking an unambiguous match to a single V gene segment. In an earlier analysis of approximately 560 of the donors, a V segment was called functional when productive rearrangements were above 56.7%, and segregating when the standard deviation between donors exceeded 5%. A statistical classification framework was built to diagnose cytomegalovirus status from the catalog of TCR beta chain sequences. In a later analysis, TCR nucleotide sequences were compared against IMGT/GENE-DB human TR gene sequences so that V and J genes could be assigned. A later analysis assigned CDR3 sequences and most-parsimonious VDJ recombination scenarios with the TCRdist pipeline. A later analysis defined each TCR beta chain by its CDR3 amino acid sequence plus V-gene family, and excluded reads lacking a unique V-gene family. To address suspected cross-contamination and a sequencing artifact, a later analysis removed under 600 highly shared, low-generation-probability nucleotide sequences. A later analysis calculated a clonal expansion index for each public chain from normalized within-repertoire ranks of inferred template counts. In a later analysis, generation probabilities were computed using a VDJ recombination model fitted to out-of-frame rearrangements, and the results were checked against IGoR. A later analysis scored TCR-TCR, TCR-HLA and TCR-CMV co-occurrence with hypergeometric tests, applying a repertoire-size bias correction to TCR pairs. False discovery rates were estimated in a later analysis by permuting HLA or CMV assignments 20 times. In a later analysis, co-occurring TCRs were grouped using DBSCAN, with TCRdist sequence similarity added in when clustering inside HLA-allele-positive subsets. For co-occurrence clustering, repertoires with fewer than 30,000 or more than 120,000 public chains were excluded, along with roughly 5 repertoires with anomalous nucleotide sharing. This immuneACCESS table, as held by TCRdb, lists in-frame sequences with V and J called but not all clones. Of the missing ones, under half trace to an unresolved V gene in checked studies; the others have no known cause. V, J and clone size reflect that table, while D and trimming were determined from the DNA. This sample gives approximately 100,000 clones in total; about 80% of them show up just once. The top ten constitute about 5.7% of the sample.

With regard to this clone: There is no known antigen for this receptor. No base quality values were provided; no much bigger clone lies one nucleotide off.

There are 13 amino acids in the CDR3, from cysteine to phenylalanine inclusive. Of the read, only the CDR3 DNA is kept; its 39 bases are in frame from base 1. The germline V end is reduced by 7 bases and the J end by 4 bases; junction bases left unmatched: 3. CDR1 MDHEN and CDR2 SYDVKM were looked up in the germline V gene. Paper-wide results and their limitations: Because counts were too low, about 18 rarely observed V segments, including chromosome 9 orphons, were excluded from the earlier analysis of several hundred of the donors. The classifier was reported to diagnose cytomegalovirus status with high specificity and sensitivity in both the original cohort and the validation cohort. According to a later analysis, most CMV-associated TCR beta chains appeared to be HLA-restricted, and the HLA associations seemed to be driven largely by CMV exposure. Most TCR sequences were observed very rarely across donors, whereas some public TCRs were present in many individuals. A later analysis found that HLA-associated TCR beta chains were more clonally expanded and had lower generation probabilities than equally common non-associated chains. A further reported finding was that TCR beta sequences accurately predicted the HLA-A and HLA-B alleles for most subjects in the first cohort. A later genetic analysis associated a missense DCLRE1C variant with V-gene and J-gene trimming of TCR beta chains, and an independent cohort replicated the association. HLA typing was unavailable for some donors at each locus, so association tests used only the typed subset. In the study, about 150 TCR beta chains were listed as associated with cytomegalovirus. Presence/absence analyses assumed roughly uniform sequencing depth across donors, an assumption that may not hold. Because the 87-base-pair reads could not distinguish some IMGT-functional V segments, including TRBV6-2 and TRBV6-3, those segments were excluded. The authors suggested that the approach could potentially be generalized to other disease states and immunological phenotypes. A later analysis associated about 17,000 TCR beta sequences with specific HLA alleles at a false discovery rate of 0.05. For the cohort, immune exposure information was limited to CMV serostatus. In a later analysis, several top co-occurrence clusters were reported to appear linked to parvovirus B19, influenza, CMV and Epstein-Barr virus. A later analysis found that TCR association rates varied across HLA loci, with DRB1 alleles showing the most associated TCRs and HLA-C alleles the fewest. Correlated functional status among segregating V segments might reflect linkage disequilibrium, but an unknown experimental factor could not be ruled out. Strong co-occurrence of HLA alleles, especially DR and DQ, made assigning TCR associations to individual alleles difficult. A cluster of highly shared sequence variants was judged likely to represent a technical artifact of the sequencing pipeline. In a later genetic analysis, fewer N-insertions in productive TCRs were reported among donors in an Asian-associated ancestry cluster than the roughly 700-donor mean. In vitro tests confirmed that three of the cytomegalovirus-associated TCR beta chains recognize cytomegalovirus antigens. This cohort had only TCR beta chains sequenced, and the lack of alpha or paired-chain data limited which features could be detected. In an earlier analysis of about 600 of the donors, most TCR beta V segments appeared in productive rearrangements about 87% or about 30% of the time, broadly matching IMGT annotations.

In total, approximately 700 healthy bone marrow donors made up the cohort. At the time of sampling, every cohort member was nominally healthy, though immune exposures that went unrecorded were likely present. The donor was CMV seropositive and was included in the group of 250 to 350 seropositive cohort members. A peripheral blood sample was provided by each donor, and peripheral blood mononuclear cells were used for TCR beta sequencing. The Qiagen DNeasy Blood Extraction Kit was used to extract genomic DNA from the blood cell samples. The V and J genes are TRBV28 and TRBJ2-1; 8 bases in the middle match TRBD1. This TCR derives from a woman aged 18 to 35 in good health and CMV-seropositive. The sample was PBMCs. The sequenced DNA is TGTGCCAGCACCCGGACAGGGTACAATGAGCAGTTCTTC. This gives the protein CASTRTGYNEQFF.